These 23 T cell receptor beta chains were all obtained from the same sample, sequenced in a study of T cell repertoires in ileal Crohn's disease. Sequenced by immunoSEQ multiplex PCR; TCRdb stores in-frame clones only, minus some. The table includes 3,500 to 4,500 clones, around three quarters detected once. Sequencing was done on a sample of ileal tissue. The origin of the receptors is an adult with Crohn's disease.

The chain combines TRBV10-1 with TRBJ2-5; TRBD1 aligns across 7 bases. The CDR3 loop spans 15 amino acids. Losses at the gene ends were 9 bases for V and 3 bases for J; bases not matched to a gene: 13. The V gene's germline CDR1 is WNHNN and CDR2 SYGVQD (reference sequence). The CDR3 coding sequence is TGCGCCAGTACCCGGGACAGCCCTTCCAAAGAGACCCAGTACTTC. The encoded protein is CASTRDSPSKETQYF.

V and J are TRBV10-3 and TRBJ2-7; D is possibly TRBD1 (8 bases). V was clipped by 7 bases and J by 4 bases, with 14 bases between them. In germline, CDR1 is ENHRY, CDR2 SYGVKD. This CDR3 region has 13 residues. In nucleotides, the CDR3 is TGTGCCATCACCACAGGGGGGGGATACGAGCAGTACTTC. This encodes CAITTGGGYEQYF.

The chain carries TRBV7-9 and TRBJ2-1; the D is unclear. V was shortened by 1 base and J by 2 bases, with 3 bases between the two germline ends. The CDR3 length is 13 residues. The germline V gene encodes CDR1 SEHNR and CDR2 FQNEAQ (reference sequence). The CDR3 DNA is TGTGCCAGCAGCTTAGGGCCCTACAATGAGCAGTTCTTC. This codes for CASSLGPYNEQFF.

A few counts support this clone. The chain uses TRBV15 and TRBJ2-2, with TRBD1 matching over 9 bases. Unmatched junction bases numbered 6, after V lost 3 bases and J lost 4 bases. This CDR3 is 16 amino acids long. From germline, CDR1 is LNHNV and CDR2 YYDKDF (reference sequence). The CDR3 DNA reads TGTGCCACCAGCAGGGGTGGGACAGGGAGCACCGGGGAGCTGTTTTTT. This codes for CATSRGGTGSTGELFF.

The J gene is TRBJ2-4, the V gene TRBV28, with TRBD1 identical over 8 bases. CDR1 and CDR2 (germline): MDHEN, SYDVKM. CDR3 length equals 11 residues. Losses at the gene ends were 6 bases for V and 13 bases for J; bases not matched to a gene: 5. The CDR3 bases are TGTGCCAGCAGCCGACAGGGGATACAGTACTTC. Translation gives CASSRQGIQYF.

This sequence joins TRBV2 and TRBJ2-2; 8 bases are shared with TRBD2. The V segment lost 0 bases and the J segment 6 bases; nucleotides outside the gene matches: 3. Germline loops: CDR1 SNHLY, CDR2 FYNNEI. The CDR3 totals 15 residues. This CDR3 is CASSEASGEAGELFF. For the CDR3, the DNA is TGTGCCAGCAGTGAAGCTAGCGGGGAGGCCGGGGAGCTGTTTTTT.

This sequence joins TRBV15 and TRBJ2-2, with D hard to call. From germline, CDR1 is LNHNV and CDR2 YYDKDF (reference sequence). Between the trimmed V and J ends, which lost 1 base and 1 base, there was a span of 4 bases. The CDR3 totals 14 residues. CDR3 sequence: CATSRVLNTGELFF. The CDR3, as DNA: TGTGCCACCAGCAGAGTTCTGAACACCGGGGAGCTGTTTTTT.

The rearrangement links TRBV11-3 to TRBJ2-5, with TRBD2 matching over 12 bases. V trimming: 3 bases; J trimming: 5 bases; junction bases outside the gene matches: 7. Germline loops: CDR1 SGHNT, CDR2 YENEEA. There are 16 residues in the CDR3. CDR3 residues: CASSFRTSGVIETQYF. The CDR3, as DNA: TGTGCCAGCAGCTTTCGGACTAGCGGGGTCATTGAGACCCAGTACTTC.

This chain connects TRBV9 to TRBJ2-2; 11 positions match TRBD2. The CDR3 covers 19 residues. The V gene end was trimmed by 0 bases and the J gene end by 3 bases; junction bases not matched to a gene: 10. Germline assignment: CDR1 SGDLS and CDR2 YYNGEE. CDR3 protein: CASSVEGSGRARDTGELFF. Written as DNA, the CDR3 is TGTGCCAGCAGCGTAGAAGGTAGCGGGAGGGCCCGCGACACCGGGGAGCTGTTTTTT.

CDR3: CASSPWVGGVTEAFF. The CDR3 DNA is TGTGCCAGCAGTCCCTGGGTAGGGGGCGTAACTGAAGCTTTCTTT. J is TRBJ1-1 and V is TRBV6-1; 7 nucleotides line up with TRBD1. Germline V gene lookup returns CDR1 MNHNS and CDR2 SASEGT. This CDR3 region has 15 residues. The V gene end was trimmed by 5 bases and the J gene end by 5 bases; junction bases not matched to a gene: 11.

This clone was seen a few times. The chain links TRBV2 to TRBJ1-3; TRBD1 matches at 10 bases. This CDR3 contains 16 residues. Germline-derived CDR1 and CDR2 are SNHLY and FYNNEI. V dropped 5 bases and J dropped 4; count of bases not matched to a gene: 8. The CDR3 loop reads CASSPRGQGNGNTIYF. The CDR3 region has the DNA TGTGCCAGCAGTCCAAGGGGACAGGGGAACGGAAACACCATATATTTT.

The J gene is TRBJ1-1, the V gene TRBV5-1, with D perhaps matching TRBD1 (6 bases). This CDR3 region has 15 residues. Germline CDR1 and CDR2: SGHRS and YFSETQ. The ends were cut back, 0 bases at V and 3 bases at J, with 12 bases in the middle. The CDR3 coding sequence is TGCGCCAGCAGCTTGGTTGGTAAGGGGGACACTGAAGCTTTCTTT. The encoded protein is CASSLVGKGDTEAFF. The whole variable domain, filled in from reference TRBV5-1 and TRBJ1-1, reads KAGVTQTPRYLIKTRGQQVTLSCSPISGHRSVSWYQQTPGQGLQFLFEYFSETQRNKGNFPGRFSGRQFSNSRSEMNVSTLELGDSALYLCASSLVGKGDTEAFFGQGTRLTVV.

The V gene is TRBV5-4, the J gene TRBJ2-6; D is ambiguous. V was clipped by 6 bases and J by 4 bases, with 8 bases between them. The CDR3 loop spans 13 amino acids. Germline V lookup: CDR1 SGHNT, CDR2 YYREEE (reference sequence). Written as DNA, the CDR3 is TGTGCCAGCACCGTCTCCGGGGCCAACGTCCTGACTTTC. This codes for CASTVSGANVLTF.

This rearrangement joins TRBV6-5 to TRBJ1-1; 12 nucleotides agree with TRBD1. Trimming cost V 2 bases and J 8 bases; bases outside gene matches: 3. CDR1 MNHEY and CDR2 SVGAGI come from the germline V gene. The CDR3 consists of 14 residues. The CDR3 reads CASSYGTGGAEAFF. CDR3 in DNA: TGTGCCAGCAGTTACGGGACAGGGGGCGCAGAAGCTTTCTTT.

The V call is TRBV30, the J call TRBJ1-2; TRBD1 is a possible D gene (5 bases). Trimming pared 5 bases from V and 4 bases from J, leaving 17 bases between. The CDR3 spans 14 residues. Looked up from germline, CDR1 is GTSNPN and CDR2 is SVGIG (reference sequence). The CDR3 DNA is TGTGCCTGGGACCACCACAGGAGATCCTATGGCTACACCTTC. It encodes CAWDHHRRSYGYTF.

CDR3: CASSFISVASGGHQSVEQYF. In DNA form, the CDR3 reads TGTGCCAGCAGTTTCATCTCCGTGGCTAGCGGGGGCCATCAGTCGGTAGAGCAGTACTTC. J is TRBJ2-7 and V is TRBV27, with 10 nucleotides matching TRBD2. From germline, CDR1 is MNHEY and CDR2 SMNVEV (reference sequence). The CDR3 covers 20 residues. V was clipped by 3 bases and J by 7 bases; unmatched bases: 24.

The chain is built from TRBV4-1 and TRBJ2-2; 8 bases fit TRBD2. V shed 4 bases and J 0 bases; nucleotides not matched to a gene: 4. Germline values: CDR1 MGHRA, CDR2 YSYEKL. The CDR3 spans 16 residues. CDR3 protein: CASSRKAGANTGELFF. CDR3 DNA sequence: TGCGCCAGCAGCCGGAAAGCGGGAGCGAACACCGGGGAGCTGTTTTTT.

The V and J genes are TRBV27 and TRBJ2-1; TRBD2 matches at 8 bases. The trim removed 4 bases at V and 4 bases at J, leaving 9 bases unmatched. The CDR3 sequence is 16 residues long. The germline gives CDR1 MNHEY, CDR2 SMNVEV (reference sequence). CDR3: CASSSPSSGPYNEQFF. CDR3 coding DNA: TGTGCCAGCAGTTCACCCTCTAGCGGGCCTTACAATGAGCAGTTCTTC.

Regarding this clone: Relative to the germline gene, one junction end is altered; a read error may explain this. This chain uses TRBV5-4 with TRBJ2-7; 8 nucleotides align to TRBD1. The CDR3 runs to 15 residues. Looked up from germline, CDR1 is SGHNT and CDR2 is YYREEE (reference sequence). The CDR3: CASSPQRTGSYEQYF. The DNA for the CDR3 is TGCGCCAGCAGCCCCCAACGGACAGGGAGCTACGAGCAGTACTTC.

V is TRBV5-4 and J is TRBJ2-2; possibly TRBD2 for D (6 bases). From germline, CDR1 is SGHNT and CDR2 YYREEE (reference sequence). CDR3 length: 16 amino acids. Trimming took 3 bases from V and 0 from J, leaving 12 bases between them. This CDR3 reads CASSWTGTANTGELFF. The CDR3 bases are TGTGCCAGCAGCTGGACCGGGACTGCGAACACCGGGGAGCTGTTTTTT. The variable domain in full, with the rest retrieved from reference TRBV5-4 and TRBJ2-2, is ETGVTQSPTHLIKTRGQQVTLRCSSQSGHNTVSWYQQALGQGPQFIFQYYREEENGRGNFPPRFSGLQFPNYSSELNVNALELDDSALYLCASSWTGTANTGELFFGEGSRLTVL.

The chain employs TRBV6-1 and TRBJ2-1; D may be TRBD1 (6 bases). The CDR3 totals 14 residues. V was trimmed by 6 bases and J by 8 bases, leaving 17 bases between them. CDR1 and CDR2 (germline): MNHNS, SASEGT. The DNA of the CDR3 is TGTGCCAGCAGGACAGGCCAACAGGTTGATGAGCAGTTCTTC. Amino acid sequence: CASRTGQQVDEQFF.

In nucleotides, the CDR3 is TGTGCCAGCCAATCCCGGACATCCGCCGGGGAGCTGTTTTTT. It encodes CASQSRTSAGELFF. V is TRBV2 and J is TRBJ2-2, with D tentatively TRBD1 (5 bases). There are 14 residues in the CDR3. Germline values: CDR1 SNHLY, CDR2 FYNNEI. V lost 8 bases and J lost 6, with 16 bases in between.

The V gene is TRBV27, the J gene TRBJ2-6, with 10 bases aligning to TRBD2. J was trimmed by 4 bases and V by 2 bases; bases with no gene match: 8. This CDR3 has 18 residues. Germline-derived CDR1 and CDR2 are MNHEY and SMNVEV (reference sequence). The CDR3 coding sequence is TGTGCCAGCAGTTTAGCTAGCGGGAGACCGAGCGGGGCCAACGTCCTGACTTTC. Its translation: CASSLASGRPSGANVLTF. Drawing the rest from reference TRBV27 and TRBJ2-6, the complete variable domain is EAQVTQNPRYLITVTGKKLTVTCSQNMNHEYMSWYRQDPGLGLRQIYYSMNVEVTDKGDVPEGYKVSRKEKRNFPLILESPSPNQTSLYFCASSLASGRPSGANVLTFGAGSRLTVL.